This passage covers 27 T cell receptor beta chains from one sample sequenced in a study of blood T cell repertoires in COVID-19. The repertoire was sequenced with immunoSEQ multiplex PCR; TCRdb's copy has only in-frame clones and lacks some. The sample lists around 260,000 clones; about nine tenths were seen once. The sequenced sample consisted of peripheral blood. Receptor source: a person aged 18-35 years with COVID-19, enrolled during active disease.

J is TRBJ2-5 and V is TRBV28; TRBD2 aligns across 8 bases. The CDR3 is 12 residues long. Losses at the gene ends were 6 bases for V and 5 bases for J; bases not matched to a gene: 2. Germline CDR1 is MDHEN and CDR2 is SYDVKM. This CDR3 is CASRGLGETQYF. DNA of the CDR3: TGTGCCAGCAGGGGACTAGGGGAGACCCAGTACTTC. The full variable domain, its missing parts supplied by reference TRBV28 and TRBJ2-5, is DVKVTQSSRYLVKRTGEKVFLECVQDMDHENMFWYRQDPGLGLRLIYFSYDVKMKEKGDIPEGYSVSREKKERFSLILESASTNQTSMYLCASRGLGETQYFGPGTRLLVL.

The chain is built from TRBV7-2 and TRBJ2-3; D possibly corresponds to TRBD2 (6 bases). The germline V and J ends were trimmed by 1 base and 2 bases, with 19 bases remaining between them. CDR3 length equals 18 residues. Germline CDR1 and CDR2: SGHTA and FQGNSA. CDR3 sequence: CASSLERGSGFLTDTQYF. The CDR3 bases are TGTGCCAGCAGCTTAGAACGGGGTAGCGGCTTCCTCACAGATACGCAGTATTTT.

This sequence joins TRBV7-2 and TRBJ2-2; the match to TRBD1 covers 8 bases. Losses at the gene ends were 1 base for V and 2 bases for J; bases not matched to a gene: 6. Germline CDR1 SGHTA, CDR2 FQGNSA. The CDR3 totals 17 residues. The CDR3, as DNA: TGTGCCAGCAGCTTAGAATTGACAGGGGCTAACACCGGGGAGCTGTTTTTT. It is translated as CASSLELTGANTGELFF.

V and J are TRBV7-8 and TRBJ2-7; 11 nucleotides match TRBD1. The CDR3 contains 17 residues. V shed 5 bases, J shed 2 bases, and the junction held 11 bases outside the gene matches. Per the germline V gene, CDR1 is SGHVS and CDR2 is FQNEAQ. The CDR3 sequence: CASSPGQGVIIPYEQYF. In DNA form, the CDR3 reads TGTGCCAGCAGCCCGGGACAGGGGGTGATCATTCCCTACGAGCAGTACTTC. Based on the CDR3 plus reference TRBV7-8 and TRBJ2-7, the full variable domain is GAGVSQSPRYKVAKRGQDVALRCDPISGHVSLFWYQQALGQGPEFLTYFQNEAQLDKSGLPSDRFFAERPEGSVSTLKIQRTQQEDSAVYLCASSPGQGVIIPYEQYFGPGTRLTVT.

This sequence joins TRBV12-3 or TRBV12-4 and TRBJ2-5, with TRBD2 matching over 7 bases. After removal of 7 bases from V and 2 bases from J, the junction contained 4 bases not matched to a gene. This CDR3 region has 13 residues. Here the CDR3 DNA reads TGTGCCAGCACCCCAGCGGGACAAGAGACCCAGTACTTC. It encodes CASTPAGQETQYF.

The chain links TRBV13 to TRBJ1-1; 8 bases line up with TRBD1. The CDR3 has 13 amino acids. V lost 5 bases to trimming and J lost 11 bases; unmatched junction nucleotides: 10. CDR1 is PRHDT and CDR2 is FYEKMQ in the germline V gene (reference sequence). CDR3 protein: CASSPRAGGEAFF. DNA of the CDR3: TGTGCCAGCAGCCCAAGGGCAGGGGGCGAGGCTTTCTTT.

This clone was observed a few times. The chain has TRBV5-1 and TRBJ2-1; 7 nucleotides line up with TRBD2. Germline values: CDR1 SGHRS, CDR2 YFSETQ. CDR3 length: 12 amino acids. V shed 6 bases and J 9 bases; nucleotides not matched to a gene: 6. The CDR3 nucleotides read TGCGCCAGCACGCTAGCGGTGGGTGAGCAGTTCTTC. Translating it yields CASTLAVGEQFF.

Here the CDR3 reads CASSEPALRSSYNSPLHF. The DNA of the CDR3 is TGTGCCAGCAGTGAGCCCGCTCTGAGGAGCTCCTATAATTCACCCCTCCACTTT. This sequence joins TRBV6-1 and TRBJ1-6; D gene unclear. The germline gives CDR1 MNHNS, CDR2 SASEGT. The CDR3 runs to 18 residues. The V end lost 3 bases, the J end lost 0 bases, and 15 bases lay between the germline ends.

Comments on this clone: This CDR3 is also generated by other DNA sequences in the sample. The CDR3 spells CASSLAGAETQYF. CDR3 DNA sequence: TGCGCCAGCAGCTTGGCGGGAGCGGAGACCCAGTACTTC. The V and J genes are TRBV5-1 and TRBJ2-5, with D tentatively TRBD2 (6 bases). V lost 0 bases and J lost 5, with 8 bases in between. Germline V gene lookup returns CDR1 SGHRS and CDR2 YFSETQ. The CDR3 has 13 amino acids.

The CDR3 loop is CAMPSEERDFEQYF. The CDR3 DNA follows: TGTGCCATGCCATCAGAGGAACGGGACTTTGAGCAGTACTTC. The chain recombines TRBV21-1 with TRBJ2-7; TRBD2 is taken as the D call from the table, unchecked against the DNA. TRBV21-1 represents a pseudogene. The CDR3 spans 14 residues.

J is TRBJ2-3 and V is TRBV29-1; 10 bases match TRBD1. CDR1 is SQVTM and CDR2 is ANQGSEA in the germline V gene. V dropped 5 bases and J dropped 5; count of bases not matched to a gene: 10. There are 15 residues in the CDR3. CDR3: CSVNPRGTGVDTQYF. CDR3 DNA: TGCAGCGTTAACCCTCGGGGGACAGGGGTAGATACGCAGTATTTT.

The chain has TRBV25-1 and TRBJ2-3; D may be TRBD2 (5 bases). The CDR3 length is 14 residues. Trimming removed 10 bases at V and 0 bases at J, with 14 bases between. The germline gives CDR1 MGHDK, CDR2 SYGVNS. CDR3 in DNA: TGTGCCACAGCGGAGCTCGGTAGCACAGATACGCAGTATTTT. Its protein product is CATAELGSTDTQYF. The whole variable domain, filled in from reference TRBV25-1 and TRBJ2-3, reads EADIYQTPRYLVIGTGKKITLECSQTMGHDKMYWYQQDPGMELHLIHYSYGVNSTEKGDLSSESTVSRIRTEHFPLTLESARPSHTSQYLCATAELGSTDTQYFGPGTRLTVL.

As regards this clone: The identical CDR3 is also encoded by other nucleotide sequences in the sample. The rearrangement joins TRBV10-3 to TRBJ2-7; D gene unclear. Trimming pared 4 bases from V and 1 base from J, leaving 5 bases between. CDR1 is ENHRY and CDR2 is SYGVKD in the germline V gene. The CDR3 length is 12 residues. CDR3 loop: CAISGSSYEQYF. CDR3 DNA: TGTGCCATCAGTGGCAGTTCCTACGAGCAGTACTTC.

The CDR3 sequence: CASSQRGSTGELFF. CDR3 in DNA: TGTGCCAGCAGCCAACGGGGTTCTACCGGGGAGCTGTTTTTT. This chain connects TRBV3-1 (or the pseudogene TRBV3-2) to TRBJ2-2; possibly TRBD2 for D (5 bases). Per the germline V gene, CDR1 is LGHDT and CDR2 is YNNKEL (reference sequence). The CDR3 runs to 14 residues. Trimming took 2 bases from V and 5 from J, leaving 9 bases between them.

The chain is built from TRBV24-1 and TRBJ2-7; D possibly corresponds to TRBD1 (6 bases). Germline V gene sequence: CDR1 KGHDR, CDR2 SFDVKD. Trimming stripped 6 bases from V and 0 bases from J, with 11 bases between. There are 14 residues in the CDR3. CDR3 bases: TGTGCCACCAGTTCGGGACATACCTCCTACGAGCAGTACTTC. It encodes CATSSGHTSYEQYF.

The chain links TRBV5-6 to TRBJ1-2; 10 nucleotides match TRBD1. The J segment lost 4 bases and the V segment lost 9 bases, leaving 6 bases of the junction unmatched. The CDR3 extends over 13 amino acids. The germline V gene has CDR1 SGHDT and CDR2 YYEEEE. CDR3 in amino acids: CATTTGGAYGYTF. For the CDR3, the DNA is TGTGCCACCACGACAGGGGGCGCCTATGGCTACACCTTC.

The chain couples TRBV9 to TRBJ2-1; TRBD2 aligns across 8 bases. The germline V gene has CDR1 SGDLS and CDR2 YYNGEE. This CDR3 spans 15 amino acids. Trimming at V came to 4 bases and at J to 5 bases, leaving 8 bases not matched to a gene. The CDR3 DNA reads TGTGCCAGCAGCCCCAGCGGGAGTTCGAACAATGAGCAGTTCTTC. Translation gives CASSPSGSSNNEQFF.

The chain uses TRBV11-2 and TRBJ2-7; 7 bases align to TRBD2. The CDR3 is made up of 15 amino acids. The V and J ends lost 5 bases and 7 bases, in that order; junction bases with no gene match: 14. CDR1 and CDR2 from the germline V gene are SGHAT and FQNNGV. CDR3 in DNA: TGTGCCAGCAGCCTCCTTGGGGGAGGGCCGAGGGAGCAGTACTTC. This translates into CASSLLGGGPREQYF.

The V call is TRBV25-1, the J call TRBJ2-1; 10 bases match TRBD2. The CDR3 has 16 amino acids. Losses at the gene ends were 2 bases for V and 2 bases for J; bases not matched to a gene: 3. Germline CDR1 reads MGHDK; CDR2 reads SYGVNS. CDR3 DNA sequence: TGTGCCAGCAGTGAAGGGAGCGGGAGGGCCTACAATGAGCAGTTCTTC. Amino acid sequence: CASSEGSGRAYNEQFF.

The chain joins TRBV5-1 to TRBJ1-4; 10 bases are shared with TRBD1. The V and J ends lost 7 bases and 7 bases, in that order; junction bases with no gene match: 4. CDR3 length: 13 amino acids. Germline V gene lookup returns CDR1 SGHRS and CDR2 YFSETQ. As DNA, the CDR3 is TGCGCCAGCCGGACAGGGGGTGGTGAAAAACTGTTTTTT. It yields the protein CASRTGGGEKLFF.

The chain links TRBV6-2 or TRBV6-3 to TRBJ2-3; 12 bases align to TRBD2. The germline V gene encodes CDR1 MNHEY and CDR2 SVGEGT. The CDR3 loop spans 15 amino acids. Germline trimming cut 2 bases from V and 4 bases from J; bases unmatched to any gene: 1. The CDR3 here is CASSYRLAGADTQYF. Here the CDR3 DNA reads TGTGCCAGCAGTTACCGACTAGCGGGAGCAGATACGCAGTATTTT.

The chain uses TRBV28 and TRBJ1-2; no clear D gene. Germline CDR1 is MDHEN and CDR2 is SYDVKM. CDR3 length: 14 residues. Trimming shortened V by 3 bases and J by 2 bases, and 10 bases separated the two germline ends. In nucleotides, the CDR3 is TGTGCCAGCAGTTTGGGCTCTTTAAACTATGGCTACACCTTC. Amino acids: CASSLGSLNYGYTF.

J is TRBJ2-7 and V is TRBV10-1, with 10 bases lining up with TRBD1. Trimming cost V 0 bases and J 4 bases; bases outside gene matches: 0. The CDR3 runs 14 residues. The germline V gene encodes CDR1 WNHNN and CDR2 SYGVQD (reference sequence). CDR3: CASSESGQGYEQYF. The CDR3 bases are TGCGCCAGCAGTGAGTCGGGACAGGGGTACGAGCAGTACTTC.

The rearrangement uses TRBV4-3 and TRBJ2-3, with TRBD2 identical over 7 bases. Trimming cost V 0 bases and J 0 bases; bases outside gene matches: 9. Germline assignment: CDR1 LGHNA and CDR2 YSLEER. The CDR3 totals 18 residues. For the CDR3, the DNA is TGCGCCAGCAGCCAAGATCCCGTTAGCGGGCCTAGCACAGATACGCAGTATTTT. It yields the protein CASSQDPVSGPSTDTQYF.

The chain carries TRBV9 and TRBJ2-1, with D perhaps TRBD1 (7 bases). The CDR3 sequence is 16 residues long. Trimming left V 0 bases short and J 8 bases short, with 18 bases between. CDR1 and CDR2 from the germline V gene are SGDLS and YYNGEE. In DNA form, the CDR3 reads TGTGCCAGCAGCGTAGAACCAGGGGGGAATGTCGATGAGCAGTTCTTC. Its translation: CASSVEPGGNVDEQFF.

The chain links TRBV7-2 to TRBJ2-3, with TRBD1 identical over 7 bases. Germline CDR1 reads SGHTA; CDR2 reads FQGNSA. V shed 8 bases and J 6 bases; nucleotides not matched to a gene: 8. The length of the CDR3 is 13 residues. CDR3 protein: CASRNRGADTQYF. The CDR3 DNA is TGTGCCAGCCGGAACAGGGGAGCCGATACGCAGTATTTT.

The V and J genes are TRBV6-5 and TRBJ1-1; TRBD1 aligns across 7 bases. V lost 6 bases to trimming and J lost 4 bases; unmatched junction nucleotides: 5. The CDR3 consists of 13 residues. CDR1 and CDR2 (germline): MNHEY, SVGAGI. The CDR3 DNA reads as TGTGCCAGCAGGTCCGGGACAGTCACTGAAGCTTTCTTT. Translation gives CASRSGTVTEAFF.